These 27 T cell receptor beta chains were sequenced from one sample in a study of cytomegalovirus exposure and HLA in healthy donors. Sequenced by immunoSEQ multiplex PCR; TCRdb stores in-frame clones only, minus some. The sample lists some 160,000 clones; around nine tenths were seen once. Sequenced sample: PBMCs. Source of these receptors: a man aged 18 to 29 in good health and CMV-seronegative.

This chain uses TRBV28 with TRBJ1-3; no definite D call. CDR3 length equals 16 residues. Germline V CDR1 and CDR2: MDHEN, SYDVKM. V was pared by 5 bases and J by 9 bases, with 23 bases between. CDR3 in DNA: TGTGCCAGCAGTCCCTCCCCTTCTGGGGAGGTCGCCACCATATATTTT. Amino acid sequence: CASSPSPSGEVATIYF.

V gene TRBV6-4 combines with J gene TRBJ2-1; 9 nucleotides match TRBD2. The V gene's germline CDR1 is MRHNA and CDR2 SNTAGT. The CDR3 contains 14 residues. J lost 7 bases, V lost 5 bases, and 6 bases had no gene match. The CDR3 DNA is TGTGCCAGCAGTATGCTAGCGGGGCGGAATGAGCAGTTCTTC. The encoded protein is CASSMLAGRNEQFF.

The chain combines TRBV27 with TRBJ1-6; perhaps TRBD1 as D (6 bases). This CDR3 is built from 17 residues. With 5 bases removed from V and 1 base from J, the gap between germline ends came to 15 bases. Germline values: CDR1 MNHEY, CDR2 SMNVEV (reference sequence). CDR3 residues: CASSGGARWSYNSPLHF. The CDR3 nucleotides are TGTGCCAGCAGTGGGGGGGCCAGGTGGTCCTATAATTCACCCCTCCACTTT.

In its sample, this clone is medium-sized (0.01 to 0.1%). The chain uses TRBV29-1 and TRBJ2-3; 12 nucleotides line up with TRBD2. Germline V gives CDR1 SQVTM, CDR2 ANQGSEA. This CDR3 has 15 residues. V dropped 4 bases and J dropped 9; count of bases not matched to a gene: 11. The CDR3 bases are TGCAGCGTTGCCGGTGGACTAGCGGGACGGGACACGCAGTATTTT. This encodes CSVAGGLAGRDTQYF.

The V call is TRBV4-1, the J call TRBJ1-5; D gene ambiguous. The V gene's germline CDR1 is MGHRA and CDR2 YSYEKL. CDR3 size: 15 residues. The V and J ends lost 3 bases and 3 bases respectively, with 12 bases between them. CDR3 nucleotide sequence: TGCGCCAGCAGCCACTCCGTCCCCCCCAATCAGCCCCAGCATTTT. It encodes CASSHSVPPNQPQHF.

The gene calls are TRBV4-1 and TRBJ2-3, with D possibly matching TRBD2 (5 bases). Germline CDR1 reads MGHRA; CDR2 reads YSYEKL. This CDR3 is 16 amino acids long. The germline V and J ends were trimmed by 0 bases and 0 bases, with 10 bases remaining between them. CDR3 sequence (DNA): TGCGCCAGCAGCCAAGAAGACGGACTCAGCACAGATACGCAGTATTTT. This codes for CASSQEDGLSTDTQYF.

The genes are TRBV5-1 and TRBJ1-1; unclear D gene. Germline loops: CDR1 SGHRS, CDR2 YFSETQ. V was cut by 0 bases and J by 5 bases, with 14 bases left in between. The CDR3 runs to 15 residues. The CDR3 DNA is TGCGCCAGCAGCTTGGTGGCGAGGACTGGGACTGAAGCTTTCTTT. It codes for CASSLVARTGTEAFF.

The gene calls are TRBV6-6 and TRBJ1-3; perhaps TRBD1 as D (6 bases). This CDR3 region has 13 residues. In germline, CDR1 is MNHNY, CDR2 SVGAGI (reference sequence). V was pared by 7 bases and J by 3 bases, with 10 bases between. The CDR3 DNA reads TGTGCCAGCACCGGGACAAGTGGAAACACCATATATTTT. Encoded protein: CASTGTSGNTIYF.

The CDR3 here is CASSLAWGLTDTQYF. The CDR3 bases are TGCGCCAGCAGCTTGGCTTGGGGACTCACAGATACGCAGTATTTT. The chain carries TRBV5-1 and TRBJ2-3; D possibly corresponds to TRBD2 (6 bases). Germline V lookup: CDR1 SGHRS, CDR2 YFSETQ. V was shortened by 0 bases and J by 2 bases, with 10 bases between the two germline ends. CDR3 length: 15 amino acids. The entire variable domain, with the rest obtained from reference TRBV5-1 and TRBJ2-3, is as follows: KAGVTQTPRYLIKTRGQQVTLSCSPISGHRSVSWYQQTPGQGLQFLFEYFSETQRNKGNFPGRFSGRQFSNSRSEMNVSTLELGDSALYLCASSLAWGLTDTQYFGPGTRLTVL.

The CDR3 coding sequence is TGTGCCAGCAGCTTGTTATCAGGAGGATACGGCTACACCTTC. It codes for CASSLLSGGYGYTF. V and J are TRBV5-6 and TRBJ1-2; no clear D. Germline loops: CDR1 SGHDT, CDR2 YYEEEE. This CDR3 has 14 amino acids. Trimming took off 1 base at V and 8 bases at J, with 15 bases between the two ends.

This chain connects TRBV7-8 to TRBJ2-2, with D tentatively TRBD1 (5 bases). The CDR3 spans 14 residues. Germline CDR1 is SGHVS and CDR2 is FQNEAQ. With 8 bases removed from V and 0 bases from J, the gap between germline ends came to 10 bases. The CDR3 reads CASHQGANTGELFF. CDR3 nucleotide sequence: TGTGCCAGCCACCAGGGCGCGAACACCGGGGAGCTGTTTTTT.

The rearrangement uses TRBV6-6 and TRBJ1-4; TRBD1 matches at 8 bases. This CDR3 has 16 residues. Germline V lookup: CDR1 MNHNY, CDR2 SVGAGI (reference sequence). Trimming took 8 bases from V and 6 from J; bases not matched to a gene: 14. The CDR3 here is CASEKTGGRVDEKLFF. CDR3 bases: TGTGCCAGCGAAAAAACAGGGGGTCGGGTTGATGAAAAACTGTTTTTT.

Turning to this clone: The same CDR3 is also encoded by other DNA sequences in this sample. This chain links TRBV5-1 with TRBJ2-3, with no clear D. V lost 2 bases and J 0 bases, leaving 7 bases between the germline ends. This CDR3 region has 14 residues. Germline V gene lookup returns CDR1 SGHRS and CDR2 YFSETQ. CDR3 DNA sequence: TGCGCCAGCAGCTTACCAGGCAGCACAGATACGCAGTATTTT. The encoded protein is CASSLPGSTDTQYF.

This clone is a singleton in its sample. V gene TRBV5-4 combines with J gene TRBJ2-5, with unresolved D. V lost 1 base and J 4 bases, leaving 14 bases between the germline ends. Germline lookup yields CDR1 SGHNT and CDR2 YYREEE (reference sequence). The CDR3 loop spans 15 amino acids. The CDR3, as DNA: TGTGCCAGCAGCTTGACGGGTCCCGACCCAGAGACCCAGTACTTC. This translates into CASSLTGPDPETQYF. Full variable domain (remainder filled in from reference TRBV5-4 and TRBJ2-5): ETGVTQSPTHLIKTRGQQVTLRCSSQSGHNTVSWYQQALGQGPQFIFQYYREEENGRGNFPPRFSGLQFPNYSSELNVNALELDDSALYLCASSLTGPDPETQYFGPGTRLLVL.

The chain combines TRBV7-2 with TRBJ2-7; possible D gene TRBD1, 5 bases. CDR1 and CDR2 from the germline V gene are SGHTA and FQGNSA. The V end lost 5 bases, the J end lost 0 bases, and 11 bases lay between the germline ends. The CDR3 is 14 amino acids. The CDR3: CASSRIDSSYEQYF. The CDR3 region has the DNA TGTGCCAGCAGCCGAATAGACAGCTCCTACGAGCAGTACTTC. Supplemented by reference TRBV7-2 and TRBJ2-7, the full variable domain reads GAGVSQSPSNKVTEKGKDVELRCDPISGHTALYWYRQSLGQGLEFLIYFQGNSAPDKSGLPSDRFSAERTGGSVSTLTIQRTQQEDSAVYLCASSRIDSSYEQYFGPGTRLTVT.

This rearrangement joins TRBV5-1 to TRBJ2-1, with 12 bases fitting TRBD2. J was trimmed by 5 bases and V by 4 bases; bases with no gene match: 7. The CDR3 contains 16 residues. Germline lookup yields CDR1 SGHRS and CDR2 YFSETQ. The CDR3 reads CASSPSSGRAHNEQFF. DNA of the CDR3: TGCGCCAGCAGCCCCTCTAGCGGGAGGGCCCACAATGAGCAGTTCTTC.

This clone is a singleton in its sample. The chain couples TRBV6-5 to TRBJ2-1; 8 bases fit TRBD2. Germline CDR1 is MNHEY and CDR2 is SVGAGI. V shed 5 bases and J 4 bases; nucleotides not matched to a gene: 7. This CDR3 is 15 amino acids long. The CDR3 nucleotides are TGTGCCAGCAGTCGCCGCAGCGGGAGTTACAATGAGCAGTTCTTC. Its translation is CASSRRSGSYNEQFF.

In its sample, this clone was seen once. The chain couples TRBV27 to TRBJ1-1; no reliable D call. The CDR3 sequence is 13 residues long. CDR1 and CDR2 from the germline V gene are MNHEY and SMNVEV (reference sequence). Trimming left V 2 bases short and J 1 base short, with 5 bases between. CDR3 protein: CASSLERNTEAFF. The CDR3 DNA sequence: TGTGCCAGCAGTTTAGAGAGGAACACTGAAGCTTTCTTT.

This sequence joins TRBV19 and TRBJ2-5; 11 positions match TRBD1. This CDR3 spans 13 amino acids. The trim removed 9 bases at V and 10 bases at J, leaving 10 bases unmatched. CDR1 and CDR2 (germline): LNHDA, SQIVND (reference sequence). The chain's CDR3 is CASRGTGGGHQYF. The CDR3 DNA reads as TGTGCCAGCCGAGGGACAGGGGGGGGTCACCAGTACTTC.

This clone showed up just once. The CDR3 nucleotides read TGCGCCAGCAGGGACAGCGCTTACACCGGGGAGCTGTTTTTT. Amino acids: CASRDSAYTGELFF. The rearrangement links TRBV10-2 to TRBJ2-2; TRBD1 might be the D (6 bases). The V and J ends lost 6 bases and 3 bases respectively, with 11 bases between them. Germline-derived CDR1 and CDR2 are WSHSY and SAAADI. This CDR3 is 14 amino acids long.

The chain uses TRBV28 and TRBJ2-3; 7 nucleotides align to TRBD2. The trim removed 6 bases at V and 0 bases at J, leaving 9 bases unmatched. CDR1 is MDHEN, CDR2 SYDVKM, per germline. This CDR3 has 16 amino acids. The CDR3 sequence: CASSPGGGSSTDTQYF. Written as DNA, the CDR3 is TGTGCCAGCAGCCCTGGCGGGGGTTCTAGCACAGATACGCAGTATTTT. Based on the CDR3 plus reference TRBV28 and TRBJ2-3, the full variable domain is DVKVTQSSRYLVKRTGEKVFLECVQDMDHENMFWYRQDPGLGLRLIYFSYDVKMKEKGDIPEGYSVSREKKERFSLILESASTNQTSMYLCASSPGGGSSTDTQYFGPGTRLTVL.

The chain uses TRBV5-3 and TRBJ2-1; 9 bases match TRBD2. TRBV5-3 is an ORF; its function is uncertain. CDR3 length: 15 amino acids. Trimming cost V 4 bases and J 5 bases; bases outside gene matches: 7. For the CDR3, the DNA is TGTGCCAGAAGCCTGGGACTAGCTAGACACAATGAGCAGTTCTTC. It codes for CARSLGLARHNEQFF.

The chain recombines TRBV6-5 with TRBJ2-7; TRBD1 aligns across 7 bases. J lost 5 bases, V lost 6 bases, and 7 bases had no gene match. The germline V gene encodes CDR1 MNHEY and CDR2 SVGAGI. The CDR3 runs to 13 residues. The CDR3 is CASRRQGINEQYV. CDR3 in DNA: TGTGCCAGCAGGCGACAGGGTATCAACGAGCAGTACGTC.

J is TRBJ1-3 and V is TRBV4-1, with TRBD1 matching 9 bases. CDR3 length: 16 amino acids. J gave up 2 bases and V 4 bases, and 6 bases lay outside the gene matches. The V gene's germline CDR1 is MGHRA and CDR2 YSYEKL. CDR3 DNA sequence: TGCGCCAGCAGCCGACTACAGGGGGCGACTGGAAACACCATATATTTT. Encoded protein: CASSRLQGATGNTIYF.

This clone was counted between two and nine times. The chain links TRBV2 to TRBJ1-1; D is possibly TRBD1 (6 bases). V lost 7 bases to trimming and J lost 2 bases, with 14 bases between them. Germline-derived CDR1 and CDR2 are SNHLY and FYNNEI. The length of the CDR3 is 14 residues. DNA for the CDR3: TGTGCCAGCAACATAAAGACAGGCAACACTGAAGCTTTCTTT. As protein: CASNIKTGNTEAFF.

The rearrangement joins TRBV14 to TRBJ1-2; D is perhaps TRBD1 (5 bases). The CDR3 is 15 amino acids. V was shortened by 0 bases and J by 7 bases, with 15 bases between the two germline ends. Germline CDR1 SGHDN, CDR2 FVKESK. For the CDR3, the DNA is TGTGCCAGCAGCCAAGATCTTCGAGGGGAGGGTGGCTACACCTTC. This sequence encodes CASSQDLRGEGGYTF.

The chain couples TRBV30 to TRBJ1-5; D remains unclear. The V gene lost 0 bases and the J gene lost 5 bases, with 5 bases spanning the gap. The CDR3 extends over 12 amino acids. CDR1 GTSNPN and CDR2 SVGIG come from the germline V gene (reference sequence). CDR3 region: CAWSVTDQPQHF. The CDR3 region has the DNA TGTGCCTGGAGTGTAACGGATCAGCCCCAGCATTTT.